This T cell receptor beta chain was sequenced during a study of spatial heterogeneity in lung cancer. One entry per CDR3 protein results from TCRdb running MiXCR on the 5' RACE reads. The sample lists thousands of distinct CDR3 sequences, approximately 15% occurring once. V lost 7 bases, J lost 5 bases, and 5 bases stayed unmatched. Germline CDR1 reads SGHTA; CDR2 reads FQGNSA. This CDR3 has 14 residues. Time point indicated: sample taken at primary tumor resection. The chain couples TRBV7-2 to TRBJ1-6; TRBD1 matches at 7 bases. This clonotype was obtained from a male donor with early-stage non-small cell lung cancer. Sequences were derived from normal lung tissue next to the tumor, sampled at surgery. This CDR3 is CASTAQGNNSPLHF. DNA for the CDR3: TGTGCCAGCACCGCACAGGGGAATAATTCACCCCTCCACTTT.